The clone carrying this TCR beta chain was detected ten times or more. Its target is not known. The data stem from a study of T cells in Graves' hyperthyroidism and ophthalmopathy. Points from the study as a whole: Blood also carried most thyroid clonotypes expanded above 0.001. A model using 13 V-J features told ophthalmopathy apart from stable hyperthyroidism.

The CDR3 covers 15 residues. Trimming removed 0 bases at V and 4 bases at J, with 11 bases between. The germline gives CDR1 SGHRS, CDR2 YFSETQ. Duration under 3 months, a NOSPECS grade of at least 4, and a Clinical Activity Score of at least 3 characterized the ophthalmopathy patients. Template material for amplifying TCR beta CDR3 regions consisted of RNA transcripts. HTBI primers were used for first-round RT-PCR of the TCR CDR3. One entry per CDR3 protein results from TCRdb running MiXCR on the multiplex PCR reads. The table lists 350,000 to 400,000 distinct CDR3 sequences, about 18% of them singletons.

This clonotype was sampled from a man aged 18 to 29 with Graves' ophthalmopathy. The genes are TRBV5-1 and TRBJ1-5, with a possible D match to TRBD1 (5 bases). The sample comprised blood. The CDR3 nucleotides read TGCGCCAGCAGCTTGGAGGGTGGGGGTAATCAGCCCCAGCATTTT. Its translation: CASSLEGGGNQPQHF.